One sample yielded the 17 T cell receptor beta chains listed below, sequenced in a study of Ad26.COV2.S vaccination and SARS-CoV-2 variants. Indicated treatment: roughly 18 received Ad26.COV2.S at low or high dose, single or two shots; 5 received placebo; per-sample allocation not given. Day 63 after the first injection of vaccine or placebo was the sampling time. Using immunoSEQ multiplex PCR, the repertoire was profiled, and TCRdb retains in-frame clones only, with some absent. The table includes 380,000 or so clones, around 82% detected once. The sequences come from peripheral blood, collected in a trial of Ad26.COV2.S vaccine versus placebo. These receptors all stem from a person aged 18-60 years who received the Ad26.COV2.S COVID-19 vaccine or a placebo.

The chain employs TRBV10-3 and TRBJ2-1; 8 bases are shared with TRBD2. Germline CDR1 reads ENHRY; CDR2 reads SYGVKD. The CDR3 consists of 14 residues. With 5 bases clipped from V and 4 bases from J, the junction kept 4 bases outside the gene matches. The CDR3, as DNA: TGTGCCATCAGTTTAGCGGGAACATACAATGAGCAGTTCTTC. This translates into CAISLAGTYNEQFF.

The J gene is TRBJ1-6, the V gene TRBV2, with TRBD1 as a possible D gene (5 bases). The length of the CDR3 is 15 residues. Germline V lookup: CDR1 SNHLY, CDR2 FYNNEI. With 8 bases removed from V and 7 bases from J, the gap between germline ends came to 18 bases. CDR3 DNA: TGTGCCAGCTATGTCGAGGGGTTAGGAAATTCACCCCTCCACTTT. Amino acids: CASYVEGLGNSPLHF. The entire variable domain, with the rest obtained from reference TRBV2 and TRBJ1-6, is as follows: EPEVTQTPSHQVTQMGQEVILRCVPISNHLYFYWYRQILGQKVEFLVSFYNNEISEKSEIFDDQFSVERPDGSNFTLKIRSTKLEDSAMYFCASYVEGLGNSPLHFGNGTRLTVT.

The chain links TRBV5-1 to TRBJ2-5; no clear D gene. Trimming pared 3 bases from V and 5 bases from J, leaving 11 bases between. CDR1 is SGHRS, CDR2 YFSETQ, per germline. The CDR3 contains 13 residues. This CDR3 reads CASSSSPPETQYF. The CDR3 DNA reads as TGCGCCAGCAGCTCCTCCCCACCGGAGACCCAGTACTTC.

This sequence joins TRBV19 and TRBJ1-5; tentative D call: TRBD1 (5 bases). The CDR3 is 15 amino acids. In germline, CDR1 is LNHDA, CDR2 SQIVND (reference sequence). Trimming cost V 4 bases and J 0 bases, with 10 bases left between them. The CDR3 bases are TGTGCCAGTAGTAGTGGGGGTTATAGCAATCAGCCCCAGCATTTT. This codes for CASSSGGYSNQPQHF.

This chain connects TRBV9 to TRBJ1-1; D remains unclear. V was clipped by 2 bases and J by 1 base, with 15 bases between them. The CDR3 length is 16 residues. CDR1 is SGDLS and CDR2 is YYNGEE in the germline V gene. CDR3 bases: TGTGCCAGCAGCGTCAACCTAGGGATTGGGAACACTGAAGCTTTCTTT. Its protein product is CASSVNLGIGNTEAFF.

This clone was found a few times. The gene calls are TRBV5-1 and TRBJ2-1, with TRBD2 identical over 11 bases. CDR1 and CDR2 (germline): SGHRS, YFSETQ. This CDR3 comprises 20 residues. V trimming: 1 base; J trimming: 2 bases; junction bases outside the gene matches: 14. The CDR3 reads CASSLFGSIAGGVPYNEQFF. DNA of the CDR3: TGCGCCAGCAGCTTGTTCGGTTCGATAGCGGGGGGGGTCCCCTACAATGAGCAGTTCTTC.

This chain links TRBV5-5 with TRBJ1-1; 10 nucleotides agree with TRBD1. Per the germline V gene, CDR1 is SGHKS and CDR2 is YYEKEE (reference sequence). This CDR3 comprises 15 residues. With 3 bases clipped from V and 6 bases from J, the junction kept 8 bases outside the gene matches. The CDR3 DNA sequence: TGTGCCAGCAGCTCCCTCCCCGGGACAGGGGCTGAAGCTTTCTTT. Translation gives CASSSLPGTGAEAFF.

This clone has only a few counts. This chain joins TRBV5-6 and TRBJ2-5, with 10 nucleotides matching TRBD2. CDR1 SGHDT and CDR2 YYEEEE come from the germline V gene. The CDR3 has 16 residues. The junction had 7 bases not matched to a gene; V was cut back by 1 base and J by 4 bases. The chain's CDR3 is CASSLRSSGSSETQYF. In DNA form, the CDR3 reads TGTGCCAGCAGCTTGAGATCTAGCGGGAGTTCAGAGACCCAGTACTTC.

This sequence joins TRBV11-1 and TRBJ1-1; D is possibly TRBD1 (5 bases). Germline V gene data show CDR1 as SGHAT and CDR2 as FQDESV (reference sequence). Trimming shortened V by 5 bases and J by 1 base, and 17 bases separated the two germline ends. CDR3 length: 16 amino acids. DNA for the CDR3: TGTGCCAGCAGCCCCGGTGTGTGGGGCCAGAACACTGAAGCTTTCTTT. Residues: CASSPGVWGQNTEAFF.

This sequence joins TRBV2 and TRBJ2-7; tentatively, D is TRBD1 (6 bases). This CDR3 comprises 15 residues. Trimming removed 5 bases from V and 4 bases from J, with 18 bases in between. The germline CDR1 and CDR2 sequences are SNHLY and FYNNEI. CDR3 nucleotides: TGTGCCAGCAGTTTTACCGACAGGCGATCTTACGAGCAGTACTTC. Translated, it gives CASSFTDRRSYEQYF.

V is TRBV6-5 and J is TRBJ1-6; D uncertain. V was pared by 6 bases and J by 10 bases, with 13 bases between. This CDR3 region has 13 residues. Germline assignment: CDR1 MNHEY and CDR2 SVGAGI. CDR3 residues: CASSTTHDSPLHF. As DNA, the CDR3 is TGTGCCAGCAGCACGACTCATGACTCACCCCTCCACTTT.

The J gene is TRBJ2-2, the V gene TRBV7-3, with D uncertain. Per germline, CDR1 SGHTA and CDR2 FQGTGA. Trimming stripped 1 base from V and 2 bases from J, with 5 bases between. This CDR3 contains 14 residues. The CDR3 is CASSLNYNTGELFF. CDR3 coding DNA: TGTGCCAGCAGCTTAAACTATAACACCGGGGAGCTGTTTTTT.

This rearrangement joins TRBV6-5 to TRBJ1-5; D uncertain. V lost 2 bases, J lost 4 bases, and 12 bases lay in between. Germline V lookup: CDR1 MNHEY, CDR2 SVGAGI. The CDR3 consists of 15 residues. The CDR3 DNA follows: TGTGCCAGCAGTTACCTTCAGGCAGGAAATCAGCCCCAGCATTTT. Amino acid sequence: CASSYLQAGNQPQHF.

This clone came up a few times. Mismatch with germline at one junction end may stem from a read error. The chain combines TRBV6-6 with TRBJ1-4; TRBD1 matches 11 bases. Germline lookup yields CDR1 MNHNY and CDR2 SVGAGI (reference sequence). The CDR3 runs 15 residues. The CDR3 sequence is CASNYRGQGEEKLFF. CDR3 in DNA: TGTGCCAGCAATTACCGGGGACAGGGGGAGGAAAAACTGTTTTTT.

The V and J genes are TRBV6-4 and TRBJ2-7; 9 bases align to TRBD2. The germline V gene encodes CDR1 MRHNA and CDR2 SNTAGT. CDR3 length: 17 residues. V was clipped by 4 bases and J by 3 bases; unmatched bases: 13. The CDR3 protein is CASSGGTSPLRRYEQYF. The DNA for the CDR3 is TGTGCCAGCAGTGGGGGGACTAGCCCCTTGAGGCGCTACGAGCAGTACTTC.

The chain couples TRBV5-1 to TRBJ2-7, with 7 bases fitting TRBD1. Trimming cost V 6 bases and J 2 bases; bases outside gene matches: 5. Germline values: CDR1 SGHRS, CDR2 YFSETQ. This CDR3 spans 13 amino acids. Here the CDR3 reads CASTKGTAYEQYF. The CDR3 region has the DNA TGCGCCAGCACCAAGGGGACAGCCTACGAGCAGTACTTC.

The chain is built from TRBV29-1 and TRBJ2-1, with D perhaps matching TRBD1 or TRBD2 (6 bases each). Trimming took 6 bases from V and 12 from J, leaving 18 bases between them. The CDR3 has 12 amino acids. CDR1 is SQVTM, CDR2 ANQGSEA, per germline. CDR3 DNA sequence: TGCAGCGTGGGAACAGGGCCGGAGGGGCAGTTCTTC. Protein sequence: CSVGTGPEGQFF.